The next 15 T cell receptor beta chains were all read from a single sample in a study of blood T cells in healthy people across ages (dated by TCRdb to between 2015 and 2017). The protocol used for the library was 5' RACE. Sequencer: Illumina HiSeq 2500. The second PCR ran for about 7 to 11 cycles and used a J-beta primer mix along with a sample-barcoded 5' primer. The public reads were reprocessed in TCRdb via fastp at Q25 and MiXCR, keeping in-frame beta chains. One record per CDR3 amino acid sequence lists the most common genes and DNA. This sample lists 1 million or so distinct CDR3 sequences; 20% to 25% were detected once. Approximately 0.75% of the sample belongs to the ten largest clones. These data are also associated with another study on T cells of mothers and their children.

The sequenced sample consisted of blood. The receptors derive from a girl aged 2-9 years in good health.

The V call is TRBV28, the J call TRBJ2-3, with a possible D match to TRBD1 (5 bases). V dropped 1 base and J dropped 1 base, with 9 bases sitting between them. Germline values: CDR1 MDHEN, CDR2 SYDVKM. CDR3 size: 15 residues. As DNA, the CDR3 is TGTGCCAGCAGTTTATCAACAGGTCGCACAGATACGCAGTATTTT. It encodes CASSLSTGRTDTQYF.

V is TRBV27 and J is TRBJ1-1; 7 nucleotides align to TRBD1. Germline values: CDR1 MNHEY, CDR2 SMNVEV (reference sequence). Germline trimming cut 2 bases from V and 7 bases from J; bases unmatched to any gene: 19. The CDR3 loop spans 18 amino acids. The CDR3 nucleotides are TGTGCCAGCAGTTTACTCCCCGGGACAGCGGATGCGGCCCTTGAAGCTTTCTTT. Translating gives CASSLLPGTADAALEAFF.

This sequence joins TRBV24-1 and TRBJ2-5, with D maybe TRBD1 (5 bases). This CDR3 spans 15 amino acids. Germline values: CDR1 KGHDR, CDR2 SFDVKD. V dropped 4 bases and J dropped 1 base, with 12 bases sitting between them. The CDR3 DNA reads TGTGCCACCAGTGACCCAGGGAACGGCCAAGAGACCCAGTACTTC. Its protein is CATSDPGNGQETQYF.

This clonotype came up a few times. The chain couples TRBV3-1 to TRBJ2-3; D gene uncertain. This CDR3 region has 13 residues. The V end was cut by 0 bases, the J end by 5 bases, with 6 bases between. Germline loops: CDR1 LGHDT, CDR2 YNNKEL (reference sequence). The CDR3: CASSQDRVDTQYF. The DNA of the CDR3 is TGTGCCAGCAGCCAAGATCGTGTAGATACGCAGTATTTT.

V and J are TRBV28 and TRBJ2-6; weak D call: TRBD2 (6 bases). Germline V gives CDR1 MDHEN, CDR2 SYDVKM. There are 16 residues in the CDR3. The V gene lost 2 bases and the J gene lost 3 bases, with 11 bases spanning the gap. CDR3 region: CASSLLPGDGANVLTF. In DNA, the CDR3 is TGTGCCAGCAGTTTACTCCCGGGGGATGGGGCCAACGTCCTGACTTTC.

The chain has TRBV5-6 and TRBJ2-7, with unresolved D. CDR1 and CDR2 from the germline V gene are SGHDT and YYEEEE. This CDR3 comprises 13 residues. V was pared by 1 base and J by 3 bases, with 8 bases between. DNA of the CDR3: TGTGCCAGCAGCTTGTTCGGAGACTACGAGCAGTACTTC. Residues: CASSLFGDYEQYF.

The CDR3 is CASSQESRQPQHF. The CDR3 coding sequence is TGCGCCAGCAGCCAAGAATCCAGGCAGCCCCAGCATTTT. The V and J genes are TRBV4-3 and TRBJ1-5; D unresolved. The germline CDR1 and CDR2 sequences are LGHNA and YSLEER. The CDR3 spans 13 residues. V was clipped by 0 bases and J by 7 bases, with 7 bases between them.

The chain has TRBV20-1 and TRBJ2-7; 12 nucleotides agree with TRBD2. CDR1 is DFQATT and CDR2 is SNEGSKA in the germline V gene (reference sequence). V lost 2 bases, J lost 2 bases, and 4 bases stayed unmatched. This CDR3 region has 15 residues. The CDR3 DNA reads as TGCAGTGCTAGAAGGACTAGCGGGATGCCCTACGAGCAGTACTTC. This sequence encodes CSARRTSGMPYEQYF.

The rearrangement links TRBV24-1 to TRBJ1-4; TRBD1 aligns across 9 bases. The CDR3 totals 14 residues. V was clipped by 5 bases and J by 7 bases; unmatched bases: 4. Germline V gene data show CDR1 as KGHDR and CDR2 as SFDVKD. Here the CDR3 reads CATSGTGVGEKLFF. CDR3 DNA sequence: TGTGCCACCAGTGGGACAGGGGTTGGTGAAAAACTGTTTTTT.

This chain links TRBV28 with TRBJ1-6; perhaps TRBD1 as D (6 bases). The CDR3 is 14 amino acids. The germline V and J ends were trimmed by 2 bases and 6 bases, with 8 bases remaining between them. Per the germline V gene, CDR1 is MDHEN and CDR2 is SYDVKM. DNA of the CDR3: TGTGCCAGCAGTTTAGGGACACGTAATTCACCCCTCCACTTT. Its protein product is CASSLGTRNSPLHF.

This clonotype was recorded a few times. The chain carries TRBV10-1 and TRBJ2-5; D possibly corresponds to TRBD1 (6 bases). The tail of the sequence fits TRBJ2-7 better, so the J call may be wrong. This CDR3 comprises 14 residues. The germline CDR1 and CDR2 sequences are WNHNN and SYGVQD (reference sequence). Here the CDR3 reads CASSATLQGYEQYF. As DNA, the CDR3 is TGCGCCAGCAGTGCTACCTTACAGGGCTACGAGCAGTACTTC.

The CDR3, as DNA: TGCAGTGCTCTCCCCCTGGAAGTCTACGAGCAGTACTTC. Residues: CSALPLEVYEQYF. The chain links TRBV20-1 to TRBJ2-7; D is ambiguous. Germline V gives CDR1 DFQATT, CDR2 SNEGSKA (reference sequence). Trimming took off 5 bases at V and 3 bases at J, with 14 bases between the two ends. The CDR3 has 13 amino acids.

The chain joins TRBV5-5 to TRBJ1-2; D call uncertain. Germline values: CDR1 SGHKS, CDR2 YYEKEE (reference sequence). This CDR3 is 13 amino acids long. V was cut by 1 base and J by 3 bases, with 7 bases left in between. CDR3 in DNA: TGTGCCAGCAGCTTGACAGTTGACTATGGCTACACCTTC. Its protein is CASSLTVDYGYTF.

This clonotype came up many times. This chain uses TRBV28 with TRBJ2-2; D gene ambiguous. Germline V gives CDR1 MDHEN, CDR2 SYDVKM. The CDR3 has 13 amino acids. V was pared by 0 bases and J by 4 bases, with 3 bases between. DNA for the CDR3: TGTGCCAGCAGTTTATGGGCCACCGGGGAGCTGTTTTTT. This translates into CASSLWATGELFF. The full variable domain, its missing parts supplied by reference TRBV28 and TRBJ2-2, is DVKVTQSSRYLVKRTGEKVFLECVQDMDHENMFWYRQDPGLGLRLIYFSYDVKMKEKGDIPEGYSVSREKKERFSLILESASTNQTSMYLCASSLWATGELFFGEGSRLTVL.

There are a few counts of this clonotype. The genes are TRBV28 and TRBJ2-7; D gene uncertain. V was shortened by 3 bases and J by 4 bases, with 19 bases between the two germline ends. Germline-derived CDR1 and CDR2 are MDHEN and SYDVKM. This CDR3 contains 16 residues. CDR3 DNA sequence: TGTGCCAGCAGTTTTAATCCGAGAAGGAGACTGTACGAGCAGTACTTC. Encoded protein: CASSFNPRRRLYEQYF.